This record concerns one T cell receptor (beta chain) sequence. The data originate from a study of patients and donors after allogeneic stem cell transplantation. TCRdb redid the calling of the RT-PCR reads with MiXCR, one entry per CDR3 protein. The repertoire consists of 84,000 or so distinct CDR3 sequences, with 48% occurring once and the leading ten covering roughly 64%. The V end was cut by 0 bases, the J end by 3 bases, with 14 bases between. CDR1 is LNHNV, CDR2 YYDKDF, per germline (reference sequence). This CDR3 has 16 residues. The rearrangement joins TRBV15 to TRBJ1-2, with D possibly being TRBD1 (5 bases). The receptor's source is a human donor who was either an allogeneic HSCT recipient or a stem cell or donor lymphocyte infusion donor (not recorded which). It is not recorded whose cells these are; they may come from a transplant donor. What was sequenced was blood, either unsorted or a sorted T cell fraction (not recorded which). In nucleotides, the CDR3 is TGTGCCACCAGCAGAGAATTGAGGACAACGGACTATGGCTACACCTTC. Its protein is CATSRELRTTDYGYTF.